This T cell receptor beta chain was recorded in a study of blood T cell repertoires in COVID-19. Study information: Sample material is recorded as cDNA or gDNA derived from T cells, B-cell-depleted T cells, or PBMCs.

As handled by the study authors: Amplified reference gene primers provided the basis for estimating nucleated cell counts. TCRdb's table, derived via immunoSEQ multiplex PCR, lists solely in-frame clones and lacks some. V and J calls plus clone size are reproduced from that table; the DNA served to infer D and trimming. Here the sample spans 200,000 to 250,000 clones, over 75% being singletons. The specimen was peripheral blood. This sequence was found in a woman in her seventies with COVID-19, enrolled during active disease.

The CDR3 loop reads CSASGGRGKWNTEAFF. CDR3 nucleotides: TGCAGTGCTAGTGGGGGTAGAGGGAAATGGAACACTGAAGCTTTCTTT. The V call is TRBV20-1, the J call TRBJ1-1; the D gene is possibly TRBD1 (5 bases). The CDR3 spans 16 residues. Germline CDR1 and CDR2: DFQATT and SNEGSKA (reference sequence). V was clipped by 3 bases and J by 1 base, with 18 bases between them.